The sequence of this T cell receptor (beta chain) was determined in a study of T cell changes during pregnancy in multiple sclerosis. Using immunoSEQ multiplex PCR, the repertoire was profiled, and TCRdb retains in-frame clones only, with some absent. This table has more than 55,000 clones, 90% to 95% appearing once. The V and J ends lost 0 bases and 5 bases respectively, with 10 bases between them. The CDR3 loop spans 15 amino acids. Germline CDR1 reads LGHNA; CDR2 reads YSLEER. This clonotype was sampled from a female donor with multiple sclerosis, enrolled in a pregnancy study. The chain uses TRBV4-3 and TRBJ1-4; unclear D gene. Sequencing was performed on peripheral blood, taken in the third trimester of pregnancy. CDR3 region: CASSQDSGLNEKLFF. CDR3 nucleotides: TGCGCCAGCAGCCAAGATTCCGGGTTGAATGAAAAACTGTTTTTT.